The T cell receptor (beta chain) under discussion was sequenced for a study of blood T cell repertoires in COVID-19. Measured with immunoSEQ multiplex PCR; TCRdb has only the in-frame clones, and not every one. There are more than 400,000 clones in the sample; about nine tenths occur only once, and roughly 0.7% lies in the top ten. The CDR3 runs 16 residues. The ends were cut back, 5 bases at V and 0 bases at J, with 17 bases in the middle. The germline CDR1 and CDR2 sequences are MNHEY and SMNVEV (reference sequence). In this sample, this clone turned up once. J is TRBJ2-7 and V is TRBV27; weak D call: TRBD2 (5 bases). The sequenced sample consisted of PBMCs or T cells enriched from blood (not recorded which). The sequence derives from a woman aged 18 to 35 who had recovered from COVID-19. CDR3 loop: CASSPRMDSISYEQYF. CDR3 sequence (DNA): TGTGCCAGCAGTCCCCGAATGGACTCAATCTCCTACGAGCAGTACTTC.